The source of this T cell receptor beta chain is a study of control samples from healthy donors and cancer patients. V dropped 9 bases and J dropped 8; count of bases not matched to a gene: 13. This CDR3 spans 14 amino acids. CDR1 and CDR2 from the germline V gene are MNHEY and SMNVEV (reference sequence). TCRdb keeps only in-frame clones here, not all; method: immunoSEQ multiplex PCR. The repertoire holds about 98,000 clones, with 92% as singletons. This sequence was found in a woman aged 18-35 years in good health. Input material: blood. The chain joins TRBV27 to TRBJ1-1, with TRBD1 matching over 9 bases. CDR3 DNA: TGTGCCAGAGTTAAAACAGGGGGCCGGGGGGAAGCTTTCTTT. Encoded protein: CARVKTGGRGEAFF.